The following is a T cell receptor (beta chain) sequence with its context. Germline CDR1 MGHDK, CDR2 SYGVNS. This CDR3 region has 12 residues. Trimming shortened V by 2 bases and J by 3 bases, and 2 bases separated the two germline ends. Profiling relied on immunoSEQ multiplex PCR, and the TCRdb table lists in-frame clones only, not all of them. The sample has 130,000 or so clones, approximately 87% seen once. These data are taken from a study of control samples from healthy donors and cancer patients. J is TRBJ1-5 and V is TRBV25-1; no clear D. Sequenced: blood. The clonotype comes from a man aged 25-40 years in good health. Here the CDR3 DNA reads TGTGCCAGCAGTGAACCCAATCAGCCCCAGCATTTT. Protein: CASSEPNQPQHF.